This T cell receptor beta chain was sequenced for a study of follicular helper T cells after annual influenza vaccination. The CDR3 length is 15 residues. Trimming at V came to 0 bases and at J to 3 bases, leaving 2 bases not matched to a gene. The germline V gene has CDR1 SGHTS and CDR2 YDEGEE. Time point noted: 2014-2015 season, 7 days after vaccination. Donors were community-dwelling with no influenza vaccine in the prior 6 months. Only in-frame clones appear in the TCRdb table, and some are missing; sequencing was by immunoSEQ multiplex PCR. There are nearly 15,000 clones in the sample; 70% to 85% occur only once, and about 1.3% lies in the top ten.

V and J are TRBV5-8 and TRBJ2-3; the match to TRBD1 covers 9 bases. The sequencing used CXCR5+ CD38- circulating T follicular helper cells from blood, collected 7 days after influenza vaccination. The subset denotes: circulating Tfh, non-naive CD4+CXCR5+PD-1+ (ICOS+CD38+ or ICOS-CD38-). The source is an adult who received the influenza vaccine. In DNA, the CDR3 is TGTGCCAGCAGCTTGGCCGGACAGGGGACAGATACGCAGTATTTT. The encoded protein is CASSLAGQGTDTQYF.